These 18 T cell receptor beta chains were sequenced from one sample in a study of blood T cell repertoires in COVID-19. Assay: immunoSEQ multiplex PCR; the TCRdb copy retains only in-frame clones and omits some. Found here are approximately 140,000 clones, around 86% of them singletons; the top ten hold roughly 9%. Sequencing was done on a sample of peripheral blood. The receptors come from a man in his forties or fifties with active or convalescent COVID-19.

The chain uses TRBV7-2 and TRBJ1-1; D possibly corresponds to TRBD1 (5 bases). CDR3 length: 14 residues. The germline CDR1 and CDR2 sequences are SGHTA and FQGNSA. V dropped 5 bases and J dropped 4 bases, with 14 bases sitting between them. The CDR3 region is CASSPDWGPTEAFF. Here the CDR3 DNA reads TGTGCCAGCAGCCCTGACTGGGGCCCCACTGAAGCTTTCTTT.

This clone appeared a few times. The V and J genes are TRBV3-1 (or the pseudogene TRBV3-2) and TRBJ1-1; a weak D match, TRBD1 (6 bases). Deletions cut 1 base from V and 0 bases from J, with 9 bases between. This CDR3 has 15 amino acids. Germline CDR1 reads LGHDT; CDR2 reads YNNKEL (reference sequence). The CDR3 region is CASSQGRGMNTEAFF. In nucleotides, the CDR3 is TGTGCCAGCAGCCAAGGTAGGGGGATGAACACTGAAGCTTTCTTT.

The rearrangement links TRBV11-2 to TRBJ2-1, with TRBD2 matching over 10 bases. This CDR3 has 14 residues. The J segment lost 10 bases and the V segment lost 2 bases, leaving 5 bases of the junction unmatched. CDR1 is SGHAT, CDR2 FQNNGV, per germline. The CDR3 protein is CASSLSGGAREQFF. CDR3 DNA sequence: TGTGCCAGCAGCTTAAGCGGGGGGGCCCGGGAGCAGTTCTTC.

The chain has TRBV15 and TRBJ2-7, with unresolved D. From germline, CDR1 is LNHNV and CDR2 YYDKDF (reference sequence). The V and J ends lost 0 bases and 1 base respectively, with 10 bases between them. The CDR3 runs 15 residues. The CDR3 bases are TGTGCCACCAGCAGAGATCTAGGCGGTTCCTACGAGCAGTACTTC. It translates to CATSRDLGGSYEQYF.

V gene TRBV15 combines with J gene TRBJ2-5; D unresolved. CDR3 length: 12 residues. The germline V and J ends were trimmed by 1 base and 5 bases, with 5 bases remaining between them. The germline CDR1 and CDR2 sequences are LNHNV and YYDKDF (reference sequence). This chain's CDR3 is CATSRAEETQYF. In nucleotides, the CDR3 is TGTGCCACCAGCAGAGCCGAGGAGACCCAGTACTTC.

The rearrangement links TRBV7-9 to TRBJ2-2, with 9 nucleotides matching TRBD1. CDR3 length: 16 residues. The trim removed 5 bases at V and 4 bases at J, leaving 8 bases unmatched. Germline lookup yields CDR1 SEHNR and CDR2 FQNEAQ (reference sequence). CDR3 sequence (DNA): TGTGCCAGCAGCCCCCCACAGGGGGCGGGCACCGGGGAGCTGTTTTTT. Translation: CASSPPQGAGTGELFF.

This clone was seen just once. V gene TRBV4-3 combines with J gene TRBJ1-6; unclear D gene. The germline CDR1 and CDR2 sequences are LGHNA and YSLEER. Deletions cut 3 bases from V and 6 bases from J, with 21 bases between. The CDR3 totals 18 residues. CDR3 DNA sequence: TGCGCCAGCAGCCATCAGCTCGGGTTGGAACAACTTAATTCACCCCTCCACTTT. Protein: CASSHQLGLEQLNSPLHF.

V gene TRBV7-2 combines with J gene TRBJ2-5; TRBD1 is a possible D gene (5 bases). This CDR3 has 14 residues. CDR1 and CDR2 from the germline V gene are SGHTA and FQGNSA. Trimming left V 3 bases short and J 3 bases short, with 11 bases between. The DNA for the CDR3 is TGTGCCAGCAGCTTCTCTGGGGCCGAAGAGACCCAGTACTTC. Its translation is CASSFSGAEETQYF.

The J gene is TRBJ2-3, the V gene TRBV3-1 (or the pseudogene TRBV3-2); 14 nucleotides match TRBD2. Per germline, CDR1 LGHDT and CDR2 YNNKEL (reference sequence). With 4 bases clipped from V and 6 bases from J, the junction kept 3 bases outside the gene matches. This CDR3 is built from 15 residues. CDR3 DNA sequence: TGTGCCAGCAGCCCGACTAGCGGGGGGGCGGATACGCAGTATTTT. It specifies CASSPTSGGADTQYF.

The chain couples TRBV5-1 to TRBJ1-6; possibly TRBD1 for D (5 bases). The CDR3 covers 17 residues. The germline V gene has CDR1 SGHRS and CDR2 YFSETQ. Trimming took 0 bases from V and 2 from J, leaving 12 bases between them. CDR3 in amino acids: CASSLADTATYNSPLHF. The CDR3 DNA is TGCGCCAGCAGCTTGGCGGACACAGCGACCTATAATTCACCCCTCCACTTT.

V gene TRBV25-1 combines with J gene TRBJ1-5; TRBD1 agrees at 9 bases. The germline V gene encodes CDR1 MGHDK and CDR2 SYGVNS. This CDR3 has 14 amino acids. V dropped 8 bases and J dropped 0; count of bases not matched to a gene: 2. The CDR3 reads CASGTGYSNQPQHF. The CDR3 nucleotides read TGTGCCAGCGGGACAGGGTATAGCAATCAGCCCCAGCATTTT.

The V call is TRBV6-5, the J call TRBJ1-1; D uncertain. The CDR3 loop spans 14 amino acids. V was clipped by 2 bases and J by 1 base, with 8 bases between them. Looked up from germline, CDR1 is MNHEY and CDR2 is SVGAGI. The CDR3 bases are TGTGCCAGCAGTTACGGGAGCCAGAACACTGAAGCTTTCTTT. Protein sequence: CASSYGSQNTEAFF.

The chain has TRBV9 and TRBJ2-2; TRBD1 agrees at 8 bases. J gave up 1 base and V 1 base, and 0 bases lay outside the gene matches. The CDR3 extends over 15 amino acids. The germline V gene has CDR1 SGDLS and CDR2 YYNGEE. CDR3 sequence: CASSVTGGNTGELFF. CDR3 nucleotide sequence: TGTGCCAGCAGCGTAACAGGGGGGAACACCGGGGAGCTGTTTTTT. The whole variable domain, filled in from reference TRBV9 and TRBJ2-2, reads DSGVTQTPKHLITATGQRVTLRCSPRSGDLSVYWYQQSLDQGLQFLIQYYNGEERAKGNILERFSAQQFPDLHSELNLSSLELGDSALYFCASSVTGGNTGELFFGEGSRLTVL.

V gene TRBV2 combines with J gene TRBJ2-3; D gene uncertain. V dropped 2 bases and J dropped 3 bases, with 12 bases sitting between them. The CDR3 is made up of 15 amino acids. CDR1 is SNHLY, CDR2 FYNNEI, per germline. The CDR3 DNA is TGTGCCAGCAGTGAAAGGAGTCTGAGTACAGATACGCAGTATTTT. This gives the protein CASSERSLSTDTQYF.

The gene calls are TRBV18 and TRBJ2-7; D uncertain. V lost 6 bases to trimming and J lost 4 bases, with 7 bases between them. This CDR3 spans 11 amino acids. Germline CDR1 KGHSH, CDR2 LQKENI. The CDR3 reads CASSADYEQYF. As DNA, the CDR3 is TGTGCCAGCTCGGCGGATTACGAGCAGTACTTC.

This clone has a single count. The V call is TRBV7-3, the J call TRBJ1-1; 9 nucleotides align to TRBD1. The ends lost 5 bases at V and 1 base at J; junction bases unmatched: 2. The CDR3 length is 14 residues. CDR1 SGHTA and CDR2 FQGTGA come from the germline V gene. The CDR3 DNA is TGTGCCAGCAGCACGACAGGGGGGAACACTGAAGCTTTCTTT. It yields the protein CASSTTGGNTEAFF. The entire variable domain, with the rest obtained from reference TRBV7-3 and TRBJ1-1, is as follows: GAGVSQTPSNKVTEKGKYVELRCDPISGHTALYWYRQSLGQGPEFLIYFQGTGAADDSGLPNDRFFAVRPEGSVSTLKIQRTERGDSAVYLCASSTTGGNTEAFFGQGTRLTVV.

The rearrangement joins TRBV5-1 to TRBJ2-1, with 9 nucleotides matching TRBD1. The CDR3 is 12 amino acids. The germline gives CDR1 SGHRS, CDR2 YFSETQ. V dropped 0 bases and J dropped 14; count of bases not matched to a gene: 3. CDR3 bases: TGCGCCAGCAGCTTGGGGGACAGGGTGGAGTTCTTC. It codes for CASSLGDRVEFF.

V usage is TRBV20-1 and J usage is TRBJ2-4; a weak D match, TRBD1 (6 bases). The germline V gene has CDR1 DFQATT and CDR2 SNEGSKA (reference sequence). This CDR3 is built from 11 residues. CDR3 in amino acids: CSSGRGNIQYF. DNA of the CDR3: TGCAGCTCAGGCAGGGGCAACATTCAGTACTTC.